The rows below give T cell receptor beta chains drawn from one sample of a study of T cells in Graves' hyperthyroidism and ophthalmopathy. TCRdb re-called the multiplex PCR reads through MiXCR, storing one row per CDR3 protein. The table shows hundreds of thousands of distinct CDR3 sequences, with around 22% occurring only once. The sample taken for sequencing was blood. These TCRs come from a woman aged 25 to 39 with Graves' ophthalmopathy. Each CDR3 is given without its conserved first and last residue. Clone size, where shown, is once, few, many, or a class for clones that have expanded.

v_call: TRBV29-1
j_call: TRBJ2-7
clone_size: few
cdr3_aa: SVEVPSGLPYEQY

v_call: TRBV7-2
j_call: TRBJ1-2
clone_size: many
cdr3_aa: ASSWKGQINYGYT

v_call: TRBV6-2/TRBV6-3
j_call: TRBJ2-5
clone_size: many
cdr3_aa: ASSRGGGQETQY

v_call: TRBV11-2
j_call: TRBJ1-1
clone_size: once
cdr3_aa: ASSPRAVSTEAF

v_call: TRBV25-1
j_call: TRBJ2-7
clone_size: few
cdr3_aa: ASSPSSGIWSYEQY

v_call: TRBV5-4
j_call: TRBJ2-7
clone_size: many
cdr3_aa: ASSSGGRSYEQY

v_call: TRBV11-2
j_call: TRBJ2-7
clone_size: .
cdr3_aa: ASSLGLGQRLAEQY

v_call: TRBV28
j_call: TRBJ1-1
clone_size: many
cdr3_aa: ASNPGSTEAF

v_call: TRBV5-1
j_call: TRBJ2-5
clone_size: few
cdr3_aa: ASSLRPRQGAGETQY

v_call: TRBV12-3/TRBV12-4
j_call: TRBJ2-7
clone_size: .
cdr3_aa: ASSLGGYERY

v_call: TRBV20-1
j_call: TRBJ1-2
clone_size: .
cdr3_aa: SAREDWTWAYGYT

v_call: TRBV6-2/TRBV6-3
j_call: TRBJ2-5
clone_size: many
cdr3_aa: ASSPSGGGPRKTQY

v_call: TRBV6-5
j_call: TRBJ2-2
clone_size: many
cdr3_aa: ASSYDRGTGELF

v_call: TRBV4-1
j_call: TRBJ2-7
clone_size: many
cdr3_aa: ASSQDPGQGYEQY

v_call: TRBV19
j_call: TRBJ2-2
clone_size: few
cdr3_aa: ASRVRMNTGELF

v_call: TRBV6-2/TRBV6-3
j_call: TRBJ1-1
clone_size: many
cdr3_aa: ASSYAGRVNTEAF

v_call: TRBV6-1
j_call: TRBJ1-6
clone_size: .
cdr3_aa: ASTVQGHGSPLH

v_call: TRBV6-2/TRBV6-3
j_call: TRBJ2-7
clone_size: many
cdr3_aa: ASSYGVRYEQY

v_call: TRBV6-1
j_call: TRBJ2-7
clone_size: many
cdr3_aa: ASSRDRLTYEQY

v_call: TRBV15
j_call: TRBJ2-4
clone_size: many
cdr3_aa: ATSSNRGMGNIQY

v_call: TRBV10-3
j_call: TRBJ1-1
clone_size: many
cdr3_aa: AISGPLMNTEAF

v_call: TRBV18
j_call: TRBJ2-7
clone_size: .
cdr3_aa: ASSITGAYEQY

v_call: TRBV29-1
j_call: TRBJ1-2
clone_size: .
cdr3_aa: SVGQAAAYGYT

v_call: TRBV7-6
j_call: TRBJ2-5
clone_size: many
cdr3_aa: ASSLESSGGAQY

v_call: TRBV20-1
j_call: TRBJ2-7
clone_size: many
cdr3_aa: SAVRLAGVYEQY

v_call: TRBV20-1
j_call: TRBJ1-2
clone_size: .
cdr3_aa: SARPLNRDIYGYT

v_call: TRBV18
j_call: TRBJ2-7
clone_size: .
cdr3_aa: ASSPLQGFEQY

v_call: TRBV2
j_call: TRBJ2-7
clone_size: .
cdr3_aa: ASSESGTSEYEQY

v_call: TRBV25-1
j_call: TRBJ2-2
clone_size: .
cdr3_aa: ASSEWLAGEKYTGELF

v_call: TRBV2
j_call: TRBJ1-5
clone_size: few
cdr3_aa: ASNTSPGTGNQPQH

v_call: TRBV30
j_call: TRBJ2-5
clone_size: .
cdr3_aa: AWSRAGIQETQY

v_call: TRBV10-3
j_call: TRBJ1-1
clone_size: many
cdr3_aa: AISDGRGEAF

v_call: TRBV18
j_call: TRBJ1-1
clone_size: many
cdr3_aa: ASSTTGTYTEAF

v_call: TRBV6-5
j_call: TRBJ2-5
clone_size: many
cdr3_aa: ASSSDRRETQY

v_call: TRBV9
j_call: TRBJ1-4
clone_size: many
cdr3_aa: ASSAETGTEKLF

v_call: TRBV30
j_call: TRBJ1-3
clone_size: .
cdr3_aa: AWRITEQFGNTIY

v_call: TRBV7-3
j_call: TRBJ2-5
clone_size: many
cdr3_aa: ASSSTGMETQY

v_call: TRBV20-1
j_call: TRBJ1-1
clone_size: .
cdr3_aa: SGIKIGRGRRTEAF

v_call: TRBV4-1
j_call: TRBJ1-1
clone_size: many
cdr3_aa: ASSQDQGLMNTEAF

v_call: TRBV7-2
j_call: TRBJ1-1
clone_size: many
cdr3_aa: ASGGGRTEAF

v_call: TRBV6-1
j_call: TRBJ1-2
clone_size: .
cdr3_aa: ASSDFGQGGFYGYT

v_call: TRBV2
j_call: TRBJ2-7
clone_size: many
cdr3_aa: ASSEGQGGNYEQY

v_call: TRBV6-1
j_call: TRBJ1-5
clone_size: .
cdr3_aa: ASSRGLSNQPQH

v_call: TRBV10-3
j_call: TRBJ2-7
clone_size: .
cdr3_aa: AISESTQAYEQY

v_call: TRBV7-8
j_call: TRBJ2-5
clone_size: .
cdr3_aa: ASSQTSFRETQY

v_call: TRBV6-1
j_call: TRBJ1-6
clone_size: once
cdr3_aa: ASSGDRENSPLH

v_call: TRBV11-2
j_call: TRBJ2-7
clone_size: .
cdr3_aa: ASSRQGSNYEQY

v_call: TRBV10-2
j_call: TRBJ1-5
clone_size: many
cdr3_aa: ASSVREDGQRWPQH

v_call: TRBV7-2
j_call: TRBJ1-3
clone_size: many
cdr3_aa: ASSSAGSGNTIY

v_call: TRBV6-1
j_call: TRBJ2-7
clone_size: many
cdr3_aa: ASSVPGLSYEQY

v_call: TRBV4-1
j_call: TRBJ2-2
clone_size: .
cdr3_aa: ASSQPAPPSTGELF

v_call: TRBV19
j_call: TRBJ1-1
clone_size: few
cdr3_aa: ASSSLYSTNTEAF

v_call: TRBV27
j_call: TRBJ2-7
clone_size: many
cdr3_aa: ASSLGDRLFEQY

v_call: TRBV11-2
j_call: TRBJ1-5
clone_size: few
cdr3_aa: ASSLGGYRDRQPQH